Given below is one TCR beta chain in context. The clone's antigen remains unknown. The input lacks base qualities; no much larger clone sits a single base away. This sample stems from a study of T-cell memory formation after mild COVID-19 listed by TCRdb under 2021. About the full investigation: TCR sequence clusters from the two donors were found to be largely donor specific. Longitudinal TCRalpha and TCRbeta repertoire sequencing tracked T-cell clones expanding and contracting after mild COVID-19 in a couple of donors. Two young, previously healthy adult volunteers, one female and one male, were included in the cohort. Study-wide conclusions, independent of this receptor: From day 15 to 85, contracting clones showed balanced CD4/CD8 phenotypes, whereas a second wave of clones that expanded from day 15 to 37 leaned towards CD4+. Contracting CD4+ clones were located mainly in the CM and EM memory subsets, whereas CD8+ clones were found to be enriched in EMRA. Only two mild cases were covered in the study, and larger cohorts including severe cases with pre-infection samples were considered necessary. Whether the second-wave clones peaking on day 37 were SARS-CoV-2 specific was not confirmed. Some responding clones were detected in pre-infection memory, which suggested that pre-existing cross-reactive memory T cells had joined the SARS-CoV-2 response.

Taken from the germline V gene, the CDR1 and CDR2 loops are SGDLS and YYNGEE. Inclusive of the bounding cysteine and phenylalanine, the CDR3 is 15 residues long. Solely the CDR3 DNA is kept, with 45 bases framed from the first base. Relative to germline, V is missing 2 bases and J is missing 1 base, with 4 bases of the junction outside any gene match. Instrument on record: Illumina NovaSeq 6000. TCRalpha and TCRbeta cDNA libraries were constructed by 5'RACE with constant-segment primers, with sample barcodes and unique molecular identifiers being introduced. Trizol reagent was used to extract RNA from every sample. Libraries were amplified in two PCR steps, with a second sample barcode and Illumina TruSeq adapters added in the second step. Sequencing of the libraries was done on an Illumina NovaSeq, producing 2 x 150 bp paired-end reads. The paper's data handling went like this. With migec v1.2.7, reads were demultiplexed and then collapsed into UMI-guided consensus sequences. With mixcr v2.1.11, UMI consensuses were aligned to TRA and TRB V and J templates and assembled into clonotypes. Expanded or contracted clonotypes were those called significant by both edgeR and NoisET, with noise models trained on biological replicates. edgeR calls used a false discovery rate-adjusted p below 0.01 and a log2 fold-change threshold of 1. As an exploratory analysis of dynamics, max-normalized trajectories of the 1000 most abundant clonotypes were examined by PCA with hierarchical clustering. Separately sequenced CD4+ and CD8+ repertoires were used to assign the CD4 or CD8 phenotype of responding clones. Through fastp at Q25 and MiXCR, TCRdb rebuilt clones from the public reads, retaining in-frame beta chains. Entries that share a CDR3 protein sequence are merged under the most common genes and DNA. Here the V and J calls rest on TCRdb's processing, not on the authors' analysis. In this sample the table shows about 110,000 distinct CDR3 sequences, around an eighth of which occur a single time. The top ten hold around 26% of the sample.

Ficoll-Paque density gradient centrifugation was the method used to isolate PBMCs. Specimen: PBMCs or a T cell subset sorted from them (not recorded which). The receptor was isolated from an adult woman who had mild COVID-19 (a few samples of this study predate the infection). The sample titles of this study are shuffled in the database, so cell type and time point are left out; the donor was told from shared clones. The V and J segments used are TRBV9 and TRBJ2-7, and 9 junctional nucleotides match TRBD1. CDR3 protein: CASSVGQGKSYEQYF. The DNA sequence is TGTGCCAGCAGCGTCGGACAGGGGAAATCCTACGAGCAGTACTTC.